This T cell receptor (beta chain) was found in a study of shared clonotypes between healthy human individuals. The repertoire was sequenced with immunoSEQ multiplex PCR; TCRdb's copy has only in-frame clones and lacks some. Here the sample spans hundreds of thousands of clones, approximately 79% being singletons. V lost 5 bases and J lost 0, with 8 bases in between. CDR3 length: 13 residues. Germline V gene lookup returns CDR1 SGHNT and CDR2 YENEEA. This chain links TRBV11-3 with TRBJ2-7; D gene ambiguous. The sequenced sample consisted of memory CD4+ T cells sorted from blood. Noted subset: CD45RA-negative fraction. The receptor was isolated from a woman in her 30s in good health. CDR3 amino acids: CASSPHSSYEQYF. The CDR3 nucleotides read TGTGCCAGCAGCCCACACTCCTCCTACGAGCAGTACTTC.